The rows below give T cell receptor beta chains drawn from one sample of a study of T cell responses to AZD1222 COVID-19 vaccine. The table came from immunoSEQ multiplex PCR; TCRdb's copy has only in-frame clones and leaves some out. The sample gives 140,000 to 150,000 clones, under 95% of which show up once; under 10% is in the top ten. Sequencing was performed on peripheral blood, taken on day 0 of AZD1222 vaccination. The receptors originated from an adult in good health. Each CDR3 is given with its conserved first and last residue. D genes are given only for firm matches.

>TRBJ1-1|TRBV3-1/TRBV3-2|TRBD1
TGTGCCAGCAGCCACGGGACAGGGGCTCGTGAAGCTTTCTTT
CASSHGTGAREAFF
>TRBJ1-3|TRBV7-9|NA
TGTGCCAGCATCCCAGGCAGGATTGGGTCTGGAAACACCATATATTTT
CASIPGRIGSGNTIYF
>TRBJ2-3|TRBV5-1|TRBD2
TGCGCCAGCAGCCCCTACCCAGGACTAGGGCAGTATTTT
CASSPYPGLGQYF
>TRBJ1-2|TRBV4-1|NA
TGCGCCAGCAGCCCGCGGACGATTGGGATTTACTATGGCTACACCTTC
CASSPRTIGIYYGYTF
>TRBJ2-1|TRBV5-4|NA
TGTGCCAGCAGCTTTCTAGGTGGACTATCCTACGAGCAGTTCTTC
CASSFLGGLSYEQFF
>TRBJ1-6|TRBV9|TRBD1
TGTGCCAGCAGCCCGAACCCGGGACAGGGGGCGAATTCACCCCTCCACTTT
CASSPNPGQGANSPLHF
>TRBJ1-6|TRBV3-1/TRBV3-2|NA
TGTGCCAGCAGCCAAGATCAGGCCAGGGAAGGGTCACCCCTCCACTTT
CASSQDQAREGSPLHF
>TRBJ1-4|TRBV10-3|NA
TGTGCCATCAGTGAAGAGGGGGCAACTAATGAAAAACTGTTTTTT
CAISEEGATNEKLFF
>TRBJ1-5|TRBV19|TRBD1
TGTGCCAGTAGTCGGACAGGGAACAATCAGCCCCAGCATTTT
CASSRTGNNQPQHF
>TRBJ2-7|TRBV7-2|TRBD2
TGTGCCAGCAGCACGTTCACTAGCGGACCACAGGCCTACGAGCAGTACTTC
CASSTFTSGPQAYEQYF
>TRBJ1-2|TRBV4-1|TRBD1
TGCGCCAGCAGCCTACGGGACAGGGGCTATGGCTACACCTTC
CASSLRDRGYGYTF
>TRBJ1-1|TRBV4-1|NA
TGCGCCAGCAGCCAAGTGGCTCTGGTTTCCTCCGATTCTGAAGCTTTCTTT
CASSQVALVSSDSEAFF
>TRBJ2-1|TRBV11-3|NA
TGTGCCAGCAGCCTATTCGATTGGCAGGGTTACAATGAGCAGTTCTTC
CASSLFDWQGYNEQFF
>TRBJ1-6|TRBV5-6|NA
TGTGCCAGCAGCTTACAGTTTGGAACGTATTCACCCCTCCACTTT
CASSLQFGTYSPLHF
>TRBJ1-3|TRBV7-9|TRBD1
TGTGCCAGCCGGGACAGGGGAGGTGACACCATATATTTT
CASRDRGGDTIYF
>TRBJ1-6|TRBV10-3|TRBD1
TGTGCCATCAGTGGACAGGGAAGGTCACCCCTCCACTTT
CAISGQGRSPLHF